This is a list of T cell receptor beta chains from one sample in a study of prognosis after radiotherapy for stage I lung cancer. A single record per CDR3 protein comes from TCRdb applying MiXCR to the multiplex PCR reads. This sample has tens of thousands of distinct CDR3 sequences, with roughly 25% found just once. Sequenced here: PBMCs, sampled before or after stereotactic body radiation therapy (not recorded which). The receptors stem from a donor aged 50 or older with non-small cell lung cancer. The CDR3 runs from the conserved cysteine through the conserved F or W. D genes are given only for firm matches. Only some rows state a clone size, as once, few, many or a class for expanded clones.

.	many	TRBV3-1	TRBJ1-1	TGTGCCAGCAGCTATGGACAGACGGCTGAAGCTTTCTTT	CASSYGQTAEAFF
.	.	TRBV2	TRBJ2-2	TGTGCCAGCAGGCTCACCGGGACACCCACCGGGGAGCTGTTTTTT	CASRLTGTPTGELFF
.	many	TRBV19	TRBJ2-6	TGTGCCAGTACGTGGACTTCTGGGGCCAACGTCCTGACTTTC	CASTWTSGANVLTF
.	once	TRBV28	TRBJ1-5	TGTGCCAGCAGTGGGGGCCCCTTAGTCCAGCCCCAGCATTTT	CASSGGPLVQPQHF
TRBD2	many	TRBV3-1	TRBJ2-7	TGTGCCAGCAGCCAAGCGGCGGGAGGGCCGGGGGAGCAGTACTTC	CASSQAAGGPGEQYF
.	.	TRBV12-3/TRBV12-4	TRBJ1-3	TGTGCCTGCAGTTTAGGCCTGGGACCGTTCATCTCTGGAAACACCATATATTTT	CACSLGLGPFISGNTIYF
TRBD1	many	TRBV3-1	TRBJ1-2	TGTGCCAGCAGCCGCTGGGACAGGGCTAACTATGGCTACACCTTC	CASSRWDRANYGYTF
.	many	TRBV28	TRBJ2-7	TGTGCCAGCAGACAACGGGCAGCTTCCTACGAGCAGTACTTC	CASRQRAASYEQYF
.	.	TRBV7-2	TRBJ1-6	TGTGTCAGCAGCTCACCGCTAGCAAATTCACCCCTCCACTTT	CVSSSPLANSPLHF
TRBD2	many	TRBV5-1	TRBJ2-1	TGCGCCAGCAGCCAAGGGTCTAGCGGGAGCCACAATGAGCAGTTCTTC	CASSQGSSGSHNEQFF
.	many	TRBV28	TRBJ1-1	TGTGCCAGCAGTTCCTGGGGGGGCCGGGACGGAAAAAACACTGAAGCTTTCTTT	CASSSWGGRDGKNTEAFF
.	many	TRBV6-2/TRBV6-3	TRBJ1-3	TGTGCCAGCACCCGAGGGACGTACTCTGGAAACACCATATATTTT	CASTRGTYSGNTIYF
TRBD1	many	TRBV6-1	TRBJ1-1	TGTGCCAGCAGTGAAGCTGCAGGGGGCGGAAACACTGAAGCTTTCTTT	CASSEAAGGGNTEAFF
.	.	TRBV29-1	TRBJ2-7	TGCAGCGTCACTAGTAGCGTGGGGCCCTACGAGCAGTACTTC	CSVTSSVGPYEQYF
.	many	TRBV18	TRBJ2-7	TGTGCCAGCTCACCACCGACCCACTACGAGCAGTACTTC	CASSPPTHYEQYF
.	many	TRBV28	TRBJ1-1	TGTGCCAGCAGATGGACAGTGAACACTGAAGCTTTCTTT	CASRWTVNTEAFF
.	many	TRBV5-1	TRBJ2-1	TGCGCCAGCAGCATGAATGACTACAATGAGCAGTTCTTC	CASSMNDYNEQFF
.	many	TRBV6-2/TRBV6-3	TRBJ2-7	TGTGCCAGCAGTTACACGGGGAACGAGCAGTACTTC	CASSYTGNEQYF
.	many	TRBV3-1	TRBJ2-7	TGTGCCAGCAGCCGCCGGTCCGGGGCCGAGCAGTACTTC	CASSRRSGAEQYF
TRBD2	many	TRBV19	TRBJ2-7	TGTGCCAGTAGTCCGGGGCGGGAGGGCTACGAGCAGTACTTC	CASSPGREGYEQYF
.	many	TRBV3-1	TRBJ2-6	TGTGCCAGCAGCCCAGGCCGATCTCTATCTGGGGCCAACGTCCTGACTTTC	CASSPGRSLSGANVLTF
.	many	TRBV30	TRBJ1-2	TGTGCCTGGAGTGCAGCCGGGGCCCTCGTTAACTATGGCTACACCTTC	CAWSAAGALVNYGYTF
.	.	TRBV12-3/TRBV12-4	TRBJ2-2	TGTGCCAGCAGTTCAGGGCTTTCGTCTCCCGGGGAGCTGTTTTTT	CASSSGLSSPGELFF
.	.	TRBV30	TRBJ1-6	TGTGCCTGGAGCATACAGTCATTGCCCCTCTACTTT	CAWSIQSLPLYF
.	many	TRBV6-2/TRBV6-3	TRBJ2-7	TGTGCCAGCAAGCTGACTAGTTCTACGTCTTACGAGCAGTACTTC	CASKLTSSTSYEQYF
.	many	TRBV7-6	TRBJ2-7	TGTGCCAGCAGCTTCACAAGGGAAAGCTCCTACGAGCAGTACTTC	CASSFTRESSYEQYF
.	.	TRBV6-2/TRBV6-3	TRBJ2-7	TGCGCCAGCAGTTACCAAGTGGTCCCCTACGAGCAGTACTTC	CASSYQVVPYEQYF
.	many	TRBV7-9	TRBJ2-3	TGTGCCAGCAGCTTACCCCAAGGACGGGAAAAGCAAGATACGCAGTATTTT	CASSLPQGREKQDTQYF
.	many	TRBV6-1	TRBJ1-1	TGTGCCAGCAGGGTTGGCTGGAACACTGAAGCTTTCTTT	CASRVGWNTEAFF
.	once	TRBV28	TRBJ2-7	TGTGCCATCTCACAGCCTTCGGTCTACGATCAGTACTTC	CAISQPSVYDQYF
.	.	TRBV11-1	TRBJ1-4	TGTTCCAGCAGCTTAGGGTGGAGTTCTGAAAAACTGTTTTTT	CSSSLGWSSEKLFF
.	many	TRBV6-1	TRBJ1-1	TGTGCCAGCATCCCCGGCGGGAACACTGAAGCTTTCTTT	CASIPGGNTEAFF
TRBD1	many	TRBV18	TRBJ1-2	TGTGCCAGCTCACTAAGACAGGGGGAGAACTATGGCTACACCTTC	CASSLRQGENYGYTF
.	many	TRBV18	TRBJ1-4	TGTGCCAGCTCACTCGGCCGGGATGAAAAACTGTTTTTT	CASSLGRDEKLFF
.	many	TRBV7-9	TRBJ2-1	TGTGCCAGCAGCCGCATCGGGGGCTACAATGAGCAGTTCTTC	CASSRIGGYNEQFF
TRBD1	many	TRBV12-3/TRBV12-4	TRBJ1-2	TGTGCCAGCAGTCCCCAACAGGGGAACTATGGCTACACCTTC	CASSPQQGNYGYTF
TRBD1	.	TRBV5-1	TRBJ2-2	TGCGCCAGCAGCACACCTTACAGGGGCCGAGGTAACGGGGAGCTGTTTTTT	CASSTPYRGRGNGELFF
TRBD1	many	TRBV10-3	TRBJ2-1	TGTGCCATCAGTGTGGGACAGCTTAATGAGCAGTTCTTC	CAISVGQLNEQFF
.	many	TRBV29-1	TRBJ2-7	TGCAGCGTTGGATTAAAACCGGCAGCCGAGCAGTACTTC	CSVGLKPAAEQYF
.	many	TRBV6-1	TRBJ1-3	TGTGCCAGCAAAAAGGATGGCGGAAACACCATATATTTT	CASKKDGGNTIYF
.	many	TRBV12-3/TRBV12-4	TRBJ2-5	TGTGCCAGCAGTTTAGTTGGGCGGTACCAAGAGACCCAGTACTTC	CASSLVGRYQETQYF
.	many	TRBV7-2	TRBJ2-3	TGTGCCAGCAGCTTAGGAGTTGGAGATACGCAGTATTTT	CASSLGVGDTQYF
.	many	TRBV18	TRBJ1-2	TGTGCCAGCTCCCCGGCAATGCGAACCGGGACCGCCAAGGGCTACACCTTC	CASSPAMRTGTAKGYTF
.	many	TRBV7-2	TRBJ1-1	TGTGCCAGCAGCTTATATTGGCGGGGCGGTTTCCCTTTCTTT	CASSLYWRGGFPFF
.	many	TRBV2	TRBJ1-1	TGTGCCAGCAGTGAACAGACCAACACTGAAGCTTTCTTT	CASSEQTNTEAFF
TRBD2	many	TRBV7-9	TRBJ2-2	TGTGCCAGCAGCATCACTCCGGGACTAGCGGGGGGGCAGAACACCGGGGAGCTGTTTTTT	CASSITPGLAGGQNTGELFF
TRBD2	many	TRBV6-5	TRBJ2-7	TGTGCCAGCAGTTACGGATTGGGGGCTAGCGGGGCCTACGAGCAGTACTTC	CASSYGLGASGAYEQYF